This T cell receptor (beta chain) was identified during a study of blood T cell repertoires in COVID-19. Across the study: Italy, Spain and the United States were the sources of the convalescent and acute COVID-19 samples. PBMCs, B-cell-depleted T cells, or T cells provided the cDNA or gDNA that made up the material.

Original analysis: The assay estimated nucleated cells by amplifying reference gene primers. Data came from immunoSEQ multiplex PCR; TCRdb stores just in-frame clones and leaves some out. D and trimming were read from the DNA, whereas the V and J calls and clone size are those reported in that table. This sample has 100,000 to 110,000 clones, with about nine tenths found just once. Trimming cost V 6 bases and J 4 bases, with 10 bases left between them. Germline V gene lookup returns CDR1 MNHNY and CDR2 SVGAGI (reference sequence). The CDR3 runs to 13 residues. Sequencing input: peripheral blood. This TCR was sampled from a man aged 45-60 years with active COVID-19. This rearrangement joins TRBV6-6 to TRBJ1-3, with D perhaps matching TRBD1 (5 bases). The CDR3 region is CASRQVSGNTIYF. Written as DNA, the CDR3 is TGTGCCAGCAGACAGGTTTCAGGAAACACCATATATTTT.